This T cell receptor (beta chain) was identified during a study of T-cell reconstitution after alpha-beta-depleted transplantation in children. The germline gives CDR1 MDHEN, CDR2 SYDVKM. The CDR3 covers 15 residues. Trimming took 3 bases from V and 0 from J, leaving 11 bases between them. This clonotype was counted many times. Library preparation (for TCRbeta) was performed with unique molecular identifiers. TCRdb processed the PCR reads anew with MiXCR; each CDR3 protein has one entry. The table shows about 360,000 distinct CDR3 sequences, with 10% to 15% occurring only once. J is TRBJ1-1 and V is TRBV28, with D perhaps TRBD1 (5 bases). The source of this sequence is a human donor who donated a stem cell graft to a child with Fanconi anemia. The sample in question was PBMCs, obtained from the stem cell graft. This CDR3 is CASSFDSPMNTEAFF. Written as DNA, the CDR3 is TGTGCCAGCAGTTTCGACAGCCCCATGAACACTGAAGCTTTCTTT.